These 3 T cell receptor beta chains came from one sample sequenced in a study of blood T cell repertoires in COVID-19. Libraries were prepared by immunoSEQ multiplex PCR; TCRdb keeps only in-frame clonotypes and omits some of them. The sample records about 210,000 clones, 80% to 90% being singletons. Sequences were obtained from peripheral blood. These receptors were obtained from a woman aged 40 to 50 with active or convalescent COVID-19.

The CDR3 region is CASSRGGNTDTQYF. CDR3 nucleotides: TGTGCCAGTAGTAGAGGGGGAAACACAGATACGCAGTATTTT. The V and J genes are TRBV19 and TRBJ2-3, with D possibly TRBD1 on 6 matching bases. CDR3 length equals 14 residues. Trimming pared 4 bases from V and 2 bases from J, leaving 10 bases between. CDR1 and CDR2 (germline): LNHDA, SQIVND (reference sequence).

The rearrangement joins TRBV10-3 to TRBJ2-3, with 9 bases matching TRBD2. The CDR3 length is 15 residues. Germline-derived CDR1 and CDR2 are ENHRY and SYGVKD. After removal of 11 bases from V and 4 bases from J, the junction contained 13 bases not matched to a gene. In nucleotides, the CDR3 is TGTGCCTCCAGGGAGCGGGGGGATTCATCAGATACGCAGTATTTT. The encoded protein is CASRERGDSSDTQYF.

This clone has just a few counts. The chain uses TRBV6-1 and TRBJ1-2; D gene unclear. The CDR3 sequence is 17 residues long. CDR1 and CDR2 from the germline V gene are MNHNS and SASEGT. Trimming cost V 4 bases and J 4 bases, with 22 bases left between them. In DNA form, the CDR3 reads TGTGCCAGCAGTGTTCGGCCCGCGGAGTCTACGGGCTATGGCTACACCTTC. Encoded protein: CASSVRPAESTGYGYTF.